The 28 T cell receptor beta chains listed next were all sequenced from one sample in a study of graft-versus-host responses after intestinal transplantation. Their target antigens are unknown. Some clones are missing from TCRdb's copy, which holds only in-frame ones; the method was immunoSEQ multiplex PCR. The sample yields about 99,000 clones, roughly 87% seen once. The sequences come from unstimulated CD4+ T cells sorted from spleen or lymph node cells, collected before intestinal transplant. These receptors all stem from a human donor who received an intestinal transplant.

J is TRBJ2-7 and V is TRBV7-2, with D perhaps being TRBD1 or TRBD2 (5 bases each). Germline CDR1 SGHTA, CDR2 FQGNSA. Trimming cost V 0 bases and J 3 bases, with 12 bases left between them. The CDR3 contains 15 residues. CDR3 amino acids: CASSLAGTSGYEQYF. The CDR3 nucleotides read TGTGCCAGCAGCTTAGCCGGGACCAGTGGCTACGAGCAGTACTTC.

This chain uses TRBV18 with TRBJ2-5; D not certain. Between the trimmed V and J ends, which lost 3 bases and 3 bases, there was a span of 11 bases. Germline V CDR1 and CDR2: KGHSH, LQKENI. The length of the CDR3 is 14 residues. The CDR3 DNA is TGTGCCAGCTCACCGTCGGCTAGGGAAGAGACCCAGTACTTC. Its translation: CASSPSAREETQYF.

This clone was counted a few times. V gene TRBV2 combines with J gene TRBJ2-7; 11 nucleotides line up with TRBD1. V lost 10 bases to trimming and J lost 2 bases; unmatched junction nucleotides: 7. This CDR3 contains 14 residues. CDR1 and CDR2 from the germline V gene are SNHLY and FYNNEI. The CDR3, as DNA: TGTGCCAACAGCCCGGGACAGGGGGCCTACGAGCAGTACTTC. Encoded protein: CANSPGQGAYEQYF.

This clone was detected a few times. The rearrangement uses TRBV18 and TRBJ1-2, with 8 nucleotides matching TRBD1. CDR3 length equals 14 residues. V was pared by 3 bases and J by 1 base, with 1 base of the junction left unmatched. Germline values: CDR1 KGHSH, CDR2 LQKENI. The CDR3 is CASSPDRVNYGYTF. Here the CDR3 DNA reads TGTGCCAGCTCACCGGACAGGGTTAACTATGGCTACACCTTC.

This clone was seen a few times. The V gene is TRBV10-3, the J gene TRBJ1-6; D gene ambiguous. This CDR3 comprises 12 residues. CDR1 and CDR2 from the germline V gene are ENHRY and SYGVKD. V was pared by 5 bases and J by 7 bases, with 6 bases between. The CDR3 nucleotides are TGTGCCATCAGTACGGAGAATTCACCCCTCCACTTT. Translation: CAISTENSPLHF.

This chain connects TRBV19 to TRBJ1-4; 8 nucleotides align to TRBD1. V was clipped by 6 bases and J by 8 bases; unmatched bases: 11. Germline assignment: CDR1 LNHDA and CDR2 SQIVND (reference sequence). The CDR3 loop spans 15 amino acids. CDR3 in amino acids: CASSLSPDRVEKLFF. DNA for the CDR3: TGTGCCAGTAGCTTAAGCCCGGACAGGGTAGAAAAACTGTTTTTT.

V and J are TRBV7-6 and TRBJ2-1, with a possible D match to TRBD2 (6 bases). The ends were cut back, 1 base at V and 2 bases at J, with 12 bases in the middle. Germline loops: CDR1 SGHVS, CDR2 FNYEAQ. The CDR3 extends over 16 amino acids. CDR3 sequence: CASSLVPGGTYNEQFF. For the CDR3, the DNA is TGTGCCAGCAGCTTAGTCCCTGGGGGGACCTACAATGAGCAGTTCTTC.

The chain is built from TRBV7-6 and TRBJ1-3; no definite D call. The germline V and J ends were trimmed by 1 base and 0 bases, with 10 bases remaining between them. The CDR3 loop spans 16 amino acids. CDR1 and CDR2 (germline): SGHVS, FNYEAQ. The chain's CDR3 is CASSLVYGSSGNTIYF. The CDR3 DNA reads as TGTGCCAGCAGCTTAGTATACGGAAGCTCTGGAAACACCATATATTTT.

A single count supports this clone. The chain carries TRBV5-4 and TRBJ1-6, with TRBD1 identical over 7 bases. Germline lookup yields CDR1 SGHNT and CDR2 YYREEE (reference sequence). This CDR3 comprises 17 residues. Trimming cost V 4 bases and J 7 bases; bases outside gene matches: 14. CDR3 sequence (DNA): TGTGCCAGCAGCAGCTATTTTCAAGGGGGCCGAAATTCACCCCTCCACTTT. Amino acids: CASSSYFQGGRNSPLHF.

The V gene is TRBV19, the J gene TRBJ1-3, with no clear D. Germline V lookup: CDR1 LNHDA, CDR2 SQIVND (reference sequence). This CDR3 has 16 residues. Deletions cut 1 base from V and 1 base from J, with 11 bases between. The CDR3: CASSIVRASSGNTIYF. The CDR3 bases are TGTGCCAGTAGTATAGTCCGGGCCTCTTCTGGAAACACCATATATTTT.

Details on this clone: The sample contains more than one DNA sequence encoding this CDR3. The chain combines TRBV28 with TRBJ2-1; tentative D call: TRBD2 (6 bases). From germline, CDR1 is MDHEN and CDR2 SYDVKM. V was cut by 8 bases and J by 7 bases, with 18 bases left in between. This CDR3 has 14 residues. CDR3 residues: CASGSGSGRNEQFF. In DNA form, the CDR3 reads TGTGCCAGCGGTAGTGGGAGCGGGCGGAATGAGCAGTTCTTC.

The V and J genes are TRBV9 and TRBJ2-7; 14 bases are shared with TRBD2. CDR3 length equals 15 residues. Germline CDR1 is SGDLS and CDR2 is YYNGEE. With V trimmed by 0 bases and J by 6 bases, 2 bases remained unmatched. CDR3 sequence: CASSVGTSGRREQYF. The CDR3 DNA is TGTGCCAGCAGCGTAGGGACTAGCGGGAGGCGCGAGCAGTACTTC. The full variable domain, completed using reference TRBV9 and TRBJ2-7, is DSGVTQTPKHLITATGQRVTLRCSPRSGDLSVYWYQQSLDQGLQFLIQYYNGEERAKGNILERFSAQQFPDLHSELNLSSLELGDSALYFCASSVGTSGRREQYFGPGTRLTVT.

The chain is built from TRBV6-6 and TRBJ1-2; D might be TRBD1 (5 bases). In germline, CDR1 is MNHNY, CDR2 SVGAGI (reference sequence). There are 13 residues in the CDR3. The ends were cut back, 5 bases at V and 8 bases at J, with 15 bases in the middle. The CDR3 sequence: CASSRDFLMGYTF. The CDR3 region has the DNA TGTGCCAGCAGTCGGGACTTCTTAATGGGCTACACCTTC.

The CDR3 DNA reads as TGTGCCAGCAGCTTTTCGGGGATGAACACTGAAGCTTTCTTT. It codes for CASSFSGMNTEAFF. The chain combines TRBV7-3 with TRBJ1-1, with no clear D. V lost 3 bases and J 0 bases, leaving 8 bases between the germline ends. The CDR3 covers 14 residues. Germline lookup yields CDR1 SGHTA and CDR2 FQGTGA.

This rearrangement joins TRBV27 to TRBJ2-7; D possibly corresponds to TRBD1 (6 bases). Trimming removed 5 bases from V and 1 base from J, with 15 bases in between. The CDR3 is made up of 15 amino acids. The germline V gene has CDR1 MNHEY and CDR2 SMNVEV (reference sequence). CDR3 DNA: TGTGCCAGCAGTCCCTTGGCAGGGGCTTCCTACGAGCAGTACTTC. Translated, it gives CASSPLAGASYEQYF.

This chain uses TRBV11-2 with TRBJ1-2; no firm D call. V was trimmed by 10 bases and J by 3 bases, leaving 15 bases between them. The CDR3 has 13 amino acids. Germline V gene sequence: CDR1 SGHAT, CDR2 FQNNGV. CDR3 protein: CATARREDYGYTF. Here the CDR3 DNA reads TGTGCCACAGCCAGGAGGGAGGACTATGGCTACACCTTC.

This clone has more than one count but fewer than ten. The V and J genes are TRBV2 and TRBJ1-5; D is perhaps TRBD1 (6 bases). Trimming removed 6 bases from V and 7 bases from J, with 13 bases in between. The CDR3 is 13 residues long. Germline CDR1 and CDR2: SNHLY and FYNNEI. The CDR3 nucleotides are TGTGCCAGCAGATGGGGGCCCGACCAGCCCCAGCATTTT. Residues: CASRWGPDQPQHF.

The chain carries TRBV4-2 and TRBJ1-2; 11 positions match TRBD1. V lost 1 base and J lost 14; bases outside the gene matches: 3. The CDR3 length is 12 residues. Germline values: CDR1 LGHNA, CDR2 YNFKEQ. The CDR3 nucleotides are TGTGCCAGCAGCCAAGCCGGACAGGGGGCGACCTTC. Protein: CASSQAGQGATF.

This clone was seen once. The chain couples TRBV9 to TRBJ2-1, with 10 positions matching TRBD2. V lost 0 bases and J lost 10; bases outside the gene matches: 7. The V gene's germline CDR1 is SGDLS and CDR2 YYNGEE. The CDR3 is 15 residues long. This chain's CDR3 is CASSVGASGSQEQFF. The CDR3 DNA reads TGTGCCAGCAGCGTAGGGGCTAGCGGGAGTCAAGAGCAGTTCTTC.

The V call is TRBV6-1, the J call TRBJ2-2; maybe TRBD2 (5 bases). Trimming left V 2 bases short and J 0 bases short, with 10 bases between. Germline V gene lookup returns CDR1 MNHNS and CDR2 SASEGT. This CDR3 spans 16 amino acids. CDR3 sequence reads: CASSEYGLTNTGELFF. CDR3 DNA sequence: TGTGCCAGCAGTGAATATGGACTTACGAACACCGGGGAGCTGTTTTTT.

This chain uses TRBV6-1 with TRBJ2-2; 10 nucleotides agree with TRBD1. V dropped 11 bases and J dropped 7; count of bases not matched to a gene: 7. Looked up from germline, CDR1 is MNHNS and CDR2 is SASEGT. There are 13 residues in the CDR3. CDR3: CALRDRGVGELFF. CDR3 DNA sequence: TGTGCCCTACGGGACAGGGGAGTCGGGGAGCTGTTTTTT.

The chain uses TRBV19 and TRBJ1-2; D unresolved. The V gene lost 3 bases and the J gene lost 2 bases, with 13 bases spanning the gap. Germline loops: CDR1 LNHDA, CDR2 SQIVND (reference sequence). The CDR3 contains 15 residues. This CDR3 is CASSIVPSVNYGYTF. The CDR3 region has the DNA TGTGCCAGTAGTATTGTGCCCTCGGTGAACTATGGCTACACCTTC.

V and J are TRBV10-2 and TRBJ2-1; 7 bases match TRBD2. Germline V gene lookup returns CDR1 WSHSY and CDR2 SAAADI. V lost 0 bases and J lost 8; bases outside the gene matches: 7. This CDR3 region has 15 residues. The CDR3 DNA follows: TGCGCCAGCAGTGAGTCTTGGGGGGGGTTGGATGAGCAGTTCTTC. Residues: CASSESWGGLDEQFF.

The V gene is TRBV19, the J gene TRBJ2-2; no firm D call. CDR1 is LNHDA, CDR2 SQIVND, per germline (reference sequence). The V end was cut by 3 bases, the J end by 2 bases, with 7 bases between. This CDR3 is built from 14 residues. The CDR3 bases are TGTGCCAGTAGTATCTCGAAAAACACCGGGGAGCTGTTTTTT. It translates to CASSISKNTGELFF.

This clone was detected a few times. The V gene is TRBV4-1, the J gene TRBJ2-7; perhaps TRBD1 as D (6 bases). Germline V gene data show CDR1 as MGHRA and CDR2 as YSYEKL. The germline V and J ends were trimmed by 2 bases and 1 base, with 21 bases remaining between them. This CDR3 is built from 18 residues. CDR3 in DNA: TGCGCCAGCAGCCAAAGACCGTTCTCGGGACAAAGATCCTACGAGCAGTACTTC. Its translation: CASSQRPFSGQRSYEQYF.

The V and J genes are TRBV6-5 and TRBJ2-5, with unresolved D. V lost 0 bases and J 3 bases, leaving 8 bases between the germline ends. This CDR3 contains 14 residues. The germline V gene has CDR1 MNHEY and CDR2 SVGAGI. For the CDR3, the DNA is TGTGCCAGCAGTTACTCGAGCAGTAAAGAGACCCAGTACTTC. Residues: CASSYSSSKETQYF.

The V call is TRBV13, the J call TRBJ2-3; D remains ambiguous. V gave up 0 bases and J gave up 4 bases, with 2 bases separating them. This CDR3 has 12 amino acids. Per germline, CDR1 PRHDT and CDR2 FYEKMQ (reference sequence). The CDR3 nucleotides read TGTGCCAGCAGCTTAGGAGCAGATACGCAGTATTTT. It specifies CASSLGADTQYF.

The chain couples TRBV5-5 to TRBJ2-3, with D unclear. Trimming cost V 5 bases and J 2 bases, with 15 bases left between them. The CDR3 covers 15 residues. CDR1 is SGHKS, CDR2 YYEKEE, per germline (reference sequence). CDR3 protein: CASSSGWSHTDTQYF. In DNA, the CDR3 is TGTGCCAGCAGTTCCGGATGGTCTCACACAGATACGCAGTATTTT.